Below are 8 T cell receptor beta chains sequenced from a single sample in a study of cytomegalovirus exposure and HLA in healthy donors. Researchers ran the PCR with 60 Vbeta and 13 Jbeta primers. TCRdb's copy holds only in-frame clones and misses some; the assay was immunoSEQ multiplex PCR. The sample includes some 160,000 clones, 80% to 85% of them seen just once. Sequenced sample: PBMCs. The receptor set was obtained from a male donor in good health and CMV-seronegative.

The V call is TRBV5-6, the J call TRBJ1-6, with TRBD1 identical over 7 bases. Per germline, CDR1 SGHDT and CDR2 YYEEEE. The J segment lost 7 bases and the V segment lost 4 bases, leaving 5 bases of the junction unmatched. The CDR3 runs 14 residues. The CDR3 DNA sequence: TGTGCCAGCAGCATGACAGGGAACAATTCACCCCTCCACTTT. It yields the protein CASSMTGNNSPLHF.

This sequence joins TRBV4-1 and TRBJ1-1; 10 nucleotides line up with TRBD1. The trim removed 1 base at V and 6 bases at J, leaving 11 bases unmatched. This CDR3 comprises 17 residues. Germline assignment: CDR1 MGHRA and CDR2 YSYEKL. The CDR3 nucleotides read TGCGCCAGCAGCCAAGGACAGGGGGCCCTTGATAACCCTGAAGCTTTCTTT. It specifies CASSQGQGALDNPEAFF.

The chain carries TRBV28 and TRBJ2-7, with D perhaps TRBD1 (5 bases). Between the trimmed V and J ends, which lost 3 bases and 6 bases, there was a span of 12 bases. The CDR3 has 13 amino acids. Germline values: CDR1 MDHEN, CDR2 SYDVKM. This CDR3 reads CASSLAITGEQYF. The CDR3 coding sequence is TGTGCCAGCAGTTTGGCCATCACAGGCGAGCAGTACTTC.

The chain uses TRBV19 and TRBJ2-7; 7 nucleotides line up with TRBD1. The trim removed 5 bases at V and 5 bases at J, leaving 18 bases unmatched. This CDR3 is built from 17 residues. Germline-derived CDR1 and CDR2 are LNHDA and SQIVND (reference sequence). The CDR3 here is CASSSLGIGGATHEQYF. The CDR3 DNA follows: TGTGCCAGTAGTTCCCTGGGGATAGGGGGCGCGACCCACGAGCAGTACTTC.

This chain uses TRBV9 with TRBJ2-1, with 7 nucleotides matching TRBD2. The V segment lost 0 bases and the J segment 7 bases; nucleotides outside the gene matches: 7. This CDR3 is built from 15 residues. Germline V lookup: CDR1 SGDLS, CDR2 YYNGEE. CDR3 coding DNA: TGTGCCAGCAGCGTAGGGTTCAGGGAGGGGAATGAGCAGTTCTTC. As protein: CASSVGFREGNEQFF.

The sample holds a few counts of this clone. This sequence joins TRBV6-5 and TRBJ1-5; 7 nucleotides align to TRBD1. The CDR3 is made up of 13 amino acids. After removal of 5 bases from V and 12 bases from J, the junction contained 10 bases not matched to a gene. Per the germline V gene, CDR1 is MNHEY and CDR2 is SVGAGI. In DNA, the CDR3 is TGTGCCAGCAGTGAAGCGGAGACAGGGAGCCAGCATTTT. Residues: CASSEAETGSQHF.

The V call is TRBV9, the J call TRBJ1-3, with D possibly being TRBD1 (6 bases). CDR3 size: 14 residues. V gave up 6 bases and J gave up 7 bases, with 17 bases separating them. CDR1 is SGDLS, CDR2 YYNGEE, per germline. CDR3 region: CASNLGRQGNTIYF. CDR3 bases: TGTGCCAGCAACCTAGGTCGGCAGGGGAACACCATATATTTT.

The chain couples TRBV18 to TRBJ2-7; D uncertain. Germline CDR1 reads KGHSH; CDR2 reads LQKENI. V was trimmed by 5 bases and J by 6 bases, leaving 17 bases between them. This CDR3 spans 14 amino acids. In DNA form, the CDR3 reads TGTGCCAGCTCATCCGACGGCTCGCGGTTCGAGCAGTACTTC. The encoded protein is CASSSDGSRFEQYF.